Listed here are 24 T cell receptor beta chains from one sample, sequenced in a study of tumor-infiltrating lymphocytes in primary liver carcinoma. Unsorted whole blood served as the source of blood RNA, and germline DNA was extracted as well. Reverse transcription of roughly 470 ng total RNA with a constant-region primer produced TCR beta cDNA. Each TCR beta library was derived from three nested multiplex PCR rounds that employed slightly modified ARM-PCR. Amplification in the first two PCR rounds was performed using TRBV1-TRBV30 forward primers and a C-beta reverse primer for 10 cycles each. Via MiXCR, TCRdb re-called the multiplex PCR reads, giving one row per CDR3 protein. The sample records approximately 210,000 distinct CDR3 sequences, less than 65% being singletons. The source material was peripheral blood. All receptors derive from a woman in her sixties or seventies with primary liver carcinoma and hepatitis B virus infection.

Worth noting for this clonotype: The conserved phenylalanine or tryptophan normally closing the CDR3 is absent here, so this likely arose from a read error. The chain carries TRBV12-3 or TRBV12-4 and TRBJ1-2, with 7 bases identical to TRBD1. V dropped 3 bases and J dropped 6; count of bases not matched to a gene: 7. This CDR3 region has 14 residues. The CDR3 bases are TGTGCCAGCAGTTTCTTCGGGACAGCCCATGGCTACACCATC. It yields the protein CASSFFGTAHGYTI.

Only one count was recorded for this clonotype. A read error is possible here, since a much larger clone lies one base away. This rearrangement joins TRBV5-1 to TRBJ2-1; 13 nucleotides agree with TRBD2. V was clipped by 7 bases and J by 9 bases; unmatched bases: 13. Germline V gene sequence: CDR1 SGHRS, CDR2 YFSETQ. This CDR3 is 16 amino acids long. CDR3 in amino acids: CASGYRTSGSRVEQFF. The CDR3, as DNA: TGCGCCAGCGGCTATAGGACTAGCGGGAGTAGAGTTGAGCAGTTCTTC. Full variable domain (remainder filled in from reference TRBV5-1 and TRBJ2-1): KAGVTQTPRYLIKTRGQQVTLSCSPISGHRSVSWYQQTPGQGLQFLFEYFSETQRNKGNFPGRFSGRQFSNSRSEMNVSTLELGDSALYLCASGYRTSGSRVEQFFGPGTRLTVL.

Comment on this clonotype: A much larger clone differs by one base, so this may be a read error. Without the conserved terminal phenylalanine or tryptophan, this CDR3 likely stems from a read error. This rearrangement joins TRBV6-1 to TRBJ2-1; unclear D gene. Trimming took off 5 bases at V and 2 bases at J, with 13 bases between the two ends. The CDR3 covers 15 residues. The germline gives CDR1 MNHNS, CDR2 SASEGT. The CDR3 loop is CASSPHDGAYNEQFY. The CDR3 coding sequence is TGTGCCAGCAGTCCGCATGACGGAGCCTACAATGAGCAGTTCTAC.

V and J are TRBV10-2 and TRBJ2-1; D perhaps matches TRBD1 (5 bases). V was clipped by 3 bases and J by 4 bases, with 19 bases between them. This CDR3 has 17 amino acids. CDR1 and CDR2 from the germline V gene are WSHSY and SAAADI. The CDR3 sequence: CASSDSNSQAPYNEQFF. The CDR3 DNA sequence: TGCGCCAGCAGTGACTCGAACTCACAGGCTCCATACAATGAGCAGTTCTTC.

With regard to this clonotype: A much larger clone is a single base away; this may be a read error. J is TRBJ2-4 and V is TRBV4-2, with D perhaps assigned TRBD1 or TRBD2 (5 bases each). This CDR3 has 19 residues. Trimming stripped 0 bases from V and 7 bases from J, with 25 bases between. Germline values: CDR1 LGHNA, CDR2 YNFKEQ. CDR3 DNA: TGTGCCAGCAGCCAAGATTGGCCGGGAAAGGCGGCTTGGGGGAACATTCAGTACTTC. Protein: CASSQDWPGKAAWGNIQYF.

As for this clonotype: The junction departs from germline at one end; a sequencing error may be responsible. V and J are TRBV12-3 or TRBV12-4 and TRBJ2-3; D possibly corresponds to TRBD1 (5 bases). The CDR3 is made up of 17 amino acids. Here the CDR3 DNA reads TGTGCCAGCAGTGCCCATGTTCAACAGGCTGGCACGGATACGCAGTATTTT. Translated, it gives CASSAHVQQAGTDTQYF.

Concerning this clonotype itself: With a much larger clone just one base away, this may be a read error. The chain is built from TRBV5-6 and TRBJ2-6; 9 nucleotides line up with TRBD1. V shed 3 bases, J shed 2 bases, and the junction held 9 bases outside the gene matches. The CDR3 has 18 residues. Looked up from germline, CDR1 is SGHDT and CDR2 is YYEEEE. The DNA of the CDR3 is TGTGCCAGCAGCTCTTCGGGACAGGGCCTTCCTGGGGCCAACGTCCTGACTTTC. It codes for CASSSSGQGLPGANVLTF.

Of note for this clonotype: An end of the junction does not agree with germline; a read error may underlie this. The chain carries TRBV11-1 and TRBJ2-1, with 8 bases fitting TRBD2. This CDR3 has 17 amino acids. Germline V gives CDR1 SGHAT, CDR2 FQDESV (reference sequence). The CDR3 DNA reads as TGTGTCAGCATCTTACCGCTCTTCAGCGGGAGTACGAATGAGCAGTTCTTC. Protein: CVSILPLFSGSTNEQFF. The full variable domain, completed using reference TRBV11-1 and TRBJ2-1, is EAEVAQSPRYKITEKSQAVAFWCDPISGHATLYWYRQILGQGPELLVQFQDESVVDDSQLPKDRFSAERLKGVDSTLKIQPAELGDSAMYLCVSILPLFSGSTNEQFFGPGTRLTVL.

Note on this clonotype: No conserved phenylalanine or tryptophan is present at the end of the CDR3, so a read error is the likely explanation. It is unclear where the CDR3 begins or ends on the DNA, so no DNA is shown, and the CDR3 is as TCRdb lists it. The CDR3 sequence is CASREPTTYDQCL. The chain is built from TRBV5-1 and TRBJ2-7. The CDR3 has 13 amino acids, counting both end residues. The germline V gene encodes CDR1 SGHRS and CDR2 YFSETQ.

This clonotype was observed a single time. A much larger clone differs by one base, so this may be a read error. For the CDR3, the DNA is TGTGCCAGCAGTTATGTGAGGAGATCCTACAATGAGCAGTTCTTC. Its protein is CASSYVRRSYNEQFF. The chain is built from TRBV6-5 and TRBJ2-1, with D unresolved. This CDR3 is 15 amino acids long. CDR1 MNHEY and CDR2 SVGAGI come from the germline V gene. Trimming left V 3 bases short and J 1 base short, with 10 bases between.

Concerning this clonotype: The germline gene is not matched at one end of the junction; a read error may be the cause. The gene calls are TRBV5-4 and TRBJ2-2; tentative D call: TRBD2 (6 bases). The CDR3 contains 17 residues. Germline V gives CDR1 SGHNT, CDR2 YYREEE (reference sequence). This chain's CDR3 is CANSLFQRAFDTGELFF. The CDR3 nucleotides are TGTGCCAACAGCTTGTTCCAGCGGGCCTTCGACACCGGGGAGCTGTTTTTT.

Notes on this clonotype: Being one base from a much bigger clone, this may be a read error. The rearrangement uses TRBV5-1 and TRBJ2-7; maybe TRBD2 (5 bases). Germline CDR1 SGHRS, CDR2 YFSETQ. This CDR3 is built from 12 residues. Trimming left V 4 bases short and J 7 bases short, with 12 bases between. The chain's CDR3 is CASSLRTGEQYF. CDR3 DNA: TGCGCCAGCAGCCTCAGGACTGGGGAGCAGTACTTC.

A remark on this clonotype: A read error may produce the germline difference seen at one junction end. This chain joins TRBV11-2 and TRBJ1-1; D may be TRBD1 (6 bases). Germline V gives CDR1 SGHAT, CDR2 FQNNGV. CDR3 size: 15 residues. The CDR3 DNA reads TGTGCCAGCAGCCTATCCCTGTTGATGGGGGCTGAACCTTTCTTT. Translating gives CASSLSLLMGAEPFF. The full variable domain, completed using reference TRBV11-2 and TRBJ1-1, is EAGVAQSPRYKIIEKRQSVAFWCNPISGHATLYWYQQILGQGPKLLIQFQNNGVVDDSQLPKDRFSAERLKGVDSTLKIQPAKLEDSAVYLCASSLSLLMGAEPFFGQGTRLTVV.

Worth noting for this clonotype: Possible read error: a much larger clone is one base away. J is TRBJ1-2 and V is TRBV11-2, with D perhaps TRBD1 (6 bases). Germline CDR1 and CDR2: SGHAT and FQNNGV. CDR3 length: 16 amino acids. The CDR3 DNA is TGTGCCAGCAGCTCCTCAGGGGCAGCCAACAACTATGGCTACATCTTC. Its translation: CASSSSGAANNYGYIF.

About this clonotype: One end of the junction is discordant with germline, which a read error may explain. This chain joins TRBV28 and TRBJ2-5; TRBD2 might be the D (5 bases). Per germline, CDR1 MDHEN and CDR2 SYDVKM. This CDR3 contains 12 residues. The CDR3 loop reads CTSGLIQETQYF. DNA of the CDR3: TGTACCAGTGGACTGATCCAAGAGACCCAGTACTTC. Based on the CDR3 plus reference TRBV28 and TRBJ2-5, the full variable domain is DVKVTQSSRYLVKRTGEKVFLECVQDMDHENMFWYRQDPGLGLRLIYFSYDVKMKEKGDIPEGYSVSREKKERFSLILESASTNQTSMYLCTSGLIQETQYFGPGTRLLVL.

A remark on this clonotype: One end of the junction is discordant with germline, which a read error may explain. This sequence joins TRBV29-1 and TRBJ2-7; 8 bases are shared with TRBD2. CDR1 and CDR2 from the germline V gene are SQVTM and ANQGSEA. This CDR3 spans 14 amino acids. CDR3 bases: TGTAGCGTTGTAGTGGGACTAGACGCCTACGAGCAGTGCTTC. Its protein product is CSVVVGLDAYEQCF.

The sample holds one count of this clonotype. A much more abundant neighbour one base away suggests this may be a read error. The rearrangement uses TRBV5-4 and TRBJ2-3; D remains unclear. Germline-derived CDR1 and CDR2 are SGHNT and YYREEE (reference sequence). The ends were cut back, 0 bases at V and 4 bases at J, with 15 bases in the middle. The CDR3 is 16 residues long. CDR3 nucleotides: TGTGCCAGCAGCTTGGTCAGCAATATTGACGCAGATACGCAGTATTTT. It encodes CASSLVSNIDADTQYF.

This clonotype was seen at least ten times. This chain connects TRBV6-6 to TRBJ1-3; possibly TRBD1 for D (5 bases). Germline CDR1 and CDR2: MNHNY and SVGAGI (reference sequence). V gave up 7 bases and J gave up 0 bases, with 7 bases separating them. This CDR3 has 13 amino acids. The DNA for the CDR3 is TGTGCCAGCAAGGGGTTCTCTGGAAACACCATATATTTT. Translated: CASKGFSGNTIYF.

This clonotype was observed a single time. A much larger clone differs by one base, so this may be a read error. The chain recombines TRBV6-6 with TRBJ1-3; TRBD1 is a possible D gene (5 bases). Germline CDR1 is MNHNY and CDR2 is SVGAGI (reference sequence). The CDR3 runs 13 residues. CDR3 nucleotide sequence: TGTGCCAGCAGCCCAGGGCCCGGAAACACCGTATATTTT. As protein: CASSPGPGNTVYF.

This clonotype was seen a few times. The V gene is TRBV28, the J gene TRBJ1-2; D possibly corresponds to TRBD1 (5 bases). The CDR3 is 17 residues long. The V and J ends lost 5 bases and 5 bases respectively, with 24 bases between them. CDR1 MDHEN and CDR2 SYDVKM come from the germline V gene. The chain's CDR3 is CASSALTSGRTRYGYTF. The CDR3 DNA reads as TGTGCCAGCAGTGCCCTTACTTCTGGGAGGACACGGTATGGCTACACCTTC.

J is TRBJ2-1 and V is TRBV11-2; 8 nucleotides line up with TRBD2. The germline CDR1 and CDR2 sequences are SGHAT and FQNNGV. The CDR3 is 13 residues long. CDR3 DNA: TGTGTCAACAGCGATAGGACAGCGGGAGTTGTGTTCTTC. Translated, it gives CVNSDRTAGVVFF. Variable domain in full (rest from reference TRBV11-2 and TRBJ2-1): EAGVAQSPRYKIIEKRQSVAFWCNPISGHATLYWYQQILGQGPKLLIQFQNNGVVDDSQLPKDRFSAERLKGVDSTLKIQPAKLEDSAVYLCVNSDRTAGVVFFGPGTRLTVL.

Note on this clonotype: With a much larger clone just one base away, this may be a read error. The chain carries TRBV29-1 and TRBJ1-3; D is uncertain. The CDR3 is 15 amino acids. Per germline, CDR1 SQVTM and CDR2 ANQGSEA. The CDR3 loop reads CSAQGREDNGNTIHF. Here the CDR3 DNA reads TGCAGCGCCCAAGGACGGGAAGATAATGGAAACACCATACATTTT.

The chain is built from TRBV7-2 and TRBJ2-1; D ambiguous. The CDR3 totals 12 residues. The V end lost 0 bases, the J end lost 9 bases, and 6 bases lay between the germline ends. Germline V CDR1 and CDR2: SGHTA, FQGNSA. CDR3 sequence reads: CASSLALLEQFF. DNA for the CDR3: TGTGCCAGCAGCTTAGCCCTACTTGAGCAGTTCTTC.

Of note for this clonotype: One junction end does not reproduce the germline sequence, and a read error may be involved. The chain links TRBV11-2 to TRBJ2-5, with D possibly being TRBD2 (6 bases). CDR3 length: 14 amino acids. Germline V lookup: CDR1 SGHAT, CDR2 FQNNGV. The CDR3 nucleotides are TGTACCAGCAGCCCCGTGGTCCCCCGGGAGACCCAATACTTC. The encoded protein is CTSSPVVPRETQYF.